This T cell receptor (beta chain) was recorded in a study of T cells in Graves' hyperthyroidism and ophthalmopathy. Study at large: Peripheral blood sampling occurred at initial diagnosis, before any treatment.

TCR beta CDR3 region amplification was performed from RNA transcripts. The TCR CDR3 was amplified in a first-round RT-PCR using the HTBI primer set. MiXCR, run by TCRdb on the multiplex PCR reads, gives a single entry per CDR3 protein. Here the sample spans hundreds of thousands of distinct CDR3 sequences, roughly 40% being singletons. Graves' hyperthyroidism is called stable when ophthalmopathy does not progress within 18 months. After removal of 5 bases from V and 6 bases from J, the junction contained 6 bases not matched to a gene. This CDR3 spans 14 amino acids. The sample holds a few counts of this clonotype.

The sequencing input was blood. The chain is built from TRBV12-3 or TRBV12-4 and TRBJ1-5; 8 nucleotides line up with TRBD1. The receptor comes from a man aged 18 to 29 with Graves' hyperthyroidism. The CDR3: CASSQGQVPQPQHF. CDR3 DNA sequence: TGTGCCAGCAGTCAGGGACAGGTCCCTCAGCCCCAGCATTTT.